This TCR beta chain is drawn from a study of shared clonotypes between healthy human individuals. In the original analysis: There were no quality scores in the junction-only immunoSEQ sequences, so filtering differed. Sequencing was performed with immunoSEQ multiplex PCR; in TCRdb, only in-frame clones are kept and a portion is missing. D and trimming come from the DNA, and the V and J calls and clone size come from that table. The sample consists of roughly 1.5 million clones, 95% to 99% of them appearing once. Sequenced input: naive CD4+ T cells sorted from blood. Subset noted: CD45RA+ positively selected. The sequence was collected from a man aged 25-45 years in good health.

The CDR3, as DNA: TGTGCCAGCAGCTTTACCCCTTGGACCTACGAGCAGTACTTC. Translation gives CASSFTPWTYEQYF. V usage is TRBV7-2 and J usage is TRBJ2-7; unclear D gene. The CDR3 is 14 amino acids. The germline V and J ends were trimmed by 3 bases and 2 bases, with 11 bases remaining between them. Looked up from germline, CDR1 is SGHTA and CDR2 is FQGNSA.